The 16 T cell receptor beta chains in this list originate from one sample, sequenced in a study of cytomegalovirus exposure and HLA in healthy donors. In the PCR, 60 Vbeta and 13 Jbeta primers were used. Only in-frame clones appear in the TCRdb table, and some are missing; sequencing was by immunoSEQ multiplex PCR. This table holds just over 150,000 clones, 70% to 90% found once. Input material: PBMCs. These receptors originate from a woman aged 18-29 years in good health and CMV-seronegative.

CDR3 loop: CASSFGAAIPYEQYF. CDR3 nucleotide sequence: TGTGCCAGCAGTTTTGGGGCAGCCATACCCTACGAGCAGTACTTC. The rearrangement uses TRBV27 and TRBJ2-7; maybe TRBD1 (5 bases). V was cut by 3 bases and J by 2 bases, with 14 bases left in between. CDR3 length: 15 amino acids. Per germline, CDR1 MNHEY and CDR2 SMNVEV (reference sequence).

CDR3: CASSRDRVPDEQFF. CDR3 nucleotides: TGTGCCAGCAGCCGGGACAGGGTACCCGATGAGCAGTTCTTC. This chain connects TRBV7-9 to TRBJ2-1; 9 bases are shared with TRBD1. CDR1 and CDR2 from the germline V gene are SEHNR and FQNEAQ (reference sequence). Germline trimming cut 5 bases from V and 8 bases from J; bases unmatched to any gene: 7. The CDR3 extends over 14 amino acids.

The rearrangement joins TRBV12-5 to TRBJ1-1; D is perhaps TRBD1 (5 bases). The V and J ends lost 7 bases and 6 bases respectively, with 12 bases between them. In germline, CDR1 is LGHNT, CDR2 FRNRAP. The CDR3 is 12 amino acids. CDR3 protein: CASVGPAPEAFF. Written as DNA, the CDR3 is TGTGCTAGTGTGGGGCCCGCTCCTGAAGCTTTCTTT. The full variable domain, in which reference TRBV12-5 and TRBJ1-1 provide the parts outside the CDR3, is DARVTQTPRHKVTEMGQEVTMRCQPILGHNTVFWYRQTMMQGLELLAYFRNRAPLDDSGMPKDRFSAEMPDATLATLKIQPSEPRDSAVYFCASVGPAPEAFFGQGTRLTVV.

V is TRBV19 and J is TRBJ2-7, with 7 positions matching TRBD2. This CDR3 is built from 13 residues. Trimming cost V 5 bases and J 2 bases; bases outside gene matches: 3. Per germline, CDR1 LNHDA and CDR2 SQIVND (reference sequence). CDR3 in amino acids: CASSPGTTYEQYF. Here the CDR3 DNA reads TGTGCCAGTAGTCCGGGGACTACCTACGAGCAGTACTTC.

The CDR3 DNA follows: TGTGCCAGCAGTTCGACAGGGTTGTCCACAGATACGCAGTATTTT. Translated: CASSSTGLSTDTQYF. J is TRBJ2-3 and V is TRBV6-6; 7 positions match TRBD1. This CDR3 region has 15 residues. Germline V gene lookup returns CDR1 MNHNY and CDR2 SVGAGI (reference sequence). The V and J ends lost 4 bases and 2 bases, in that order; junction bases with no gene match: 6.

In nucleotides, the CDR3 is TGTGCCAGCTCACCAAGCACAGCAGACACTGAAGCTTTCTTT. Protein product: CASSPSTADTEAFF. V and J are TRBV18 and TRBJ1-1; D gene unclear. The germline gives CDR1 KGHSH, CDR2 LQKENI. The CDR3 extends over 14 amino acids. Trimming pared 2 bases from V and 3 bases from J, leaving 10 bases between.

Points on this clone: The junction departs from germline at one end; a sequencing error may be responsible. The chain links TRBV2 to TRBJ1-1; TRBD1 matches at 8 bases. CDR1 SNHLY and CDR2 FYNNEI come from the germline V gene. The CDR3 length is 12 residues. CDR3 loop: CASNEQGVEAFF. In DNA form, the CDR3 reads TGTGCCAGCAATGAACAGGGGGTTGAAGCTTTCTTT.

This chain connects TRBV25-1 to TRBJ1-2; maybe TRBD1 (5 bases). This CDR3 has 13 residues. Trimming shortened V by 1 base and J by 6 bases, and 9 bases separated the two germline ends. Per germline, CDR1 MGHDK and CDR2 SYGVNS. In DNA form, the CDR3 reads TGTGCCAGCAGTGAATTGGGAGGGGATGGCTACACCTTC. Its translation: CASSELGGDGYTF.

This clone was counted a single time. The chain recombines TRBV27 with TRBJ1-6, with TRBD1 matching over 7 bases. The CDR3 is 15 amino acids. The V gene end was trimmed by 3 bases and the J gene end by 6 bases; junction bases not matched to a gene: 5. Germline loops: CDR1 MNHEY, CDR2 SMNVEV (reference sequence). The CDR3 region has the DNA TGTGCCAGCAGTTTCCGGGACAGAGCTAATTCACCCCTCCACTTT. Its translation: CASSFRDRANSPLHF.

The rearrangement links TRBV28 to TRBJ1-5; 7 bases agree with TRBD1. The germline gives CDR1 MDHEN, CDR2 SYDVKM. V lost 10 bases, J lost 0 bases, and 6 bases stayed unmatched. The CDR3 runs 14 residues. The CDR3 DNA follows: TGTGCCACCCGACAGGGTTATAGCAATCAGCCCCAGCATTTT. Encoded protein: CATRQGYSNQPQHF.

This chain connects TRBV6-1 to TRBJ1-3, with 9 bases identical to TRBD1. The CDR3 has 15 residues. Germline CDR1 reads MNHNS; CDR2 reads SASEGT. V lost 2 bases to trimming and J lost 9 bases; unmatched junction nucleotides: 8. The CDR3 is CASSETGGVYSTIYF. CDR3 sequence (DNA): TGTGCCAGCAGTGAAACAGGGGGCGTGTATAGCACCATATATTTT.

The V gene is TRBV27, the J gene TRBJ2-5; 10 nucleotides align to TRBD2. J lost 1 base, V lost 5 bases, and 4 bases had no gene match. Germline assignment: CDR1 MNHEY and CDR2 SMNVEV (reference sequence). This CDR3 comprises 15 residues. CDR3 sequence (DNA): TGTGCCAGCAGTCGACTAGCGGGCCTCCAAGAGACCCAGTACTTC. It translates to CASSRLAGLQETQYF.

The chain combines TRBV7-6 with TRBJ1-4; 10 bases are shared with TRBD1. Trimming took 5 bases from V and 5 from J; bases not matched to a gene: 14. CDR1 and CDR2 (germline): SGHVS, FNYEAQ. The CDR3 length is 18 residues. The CDR3 loop is CASSQNHIPGQGNEKLFF. CDR3 coding DNA: TGTGCCAGCAGCCAAAATCATATACCGGGACAGGGGAATGAAAAACTGTTTTTT. Full variable domain (rest looked up from reference TRBV7-6 and TRBJ1-4): GAGVSQSPRYKVTKRGQDVALRCDPISGHVSLYWYRQALGQGPEFLTYFNYEAQQDKSGLPNDRFSAERPEGSISTLTIQRTEQRDSAMYRCASSQNHIPGQGNEKLFFGSGTQLSVL.

The J gene is TRBJ2-7, the V gene TRBV28, with unresolved D. This CDR3 is 12 amino acids long. Germline V gene sequence: CDR1 MDHEN, CDR2 SYDVKM. V was cut by 5 bases and J by 2 bases, with 7 bases left in between. DNA of the CDR3: TGTGCCAGCAGTACGGAGACCTACGAGCAGTACTTC. It yields the protein CASSTETYEQYF.

The chain carries TRBV21-1 and TRBJ2-2; no DNA check was done on the table's D call, TRBD1. TRBV21-1 is reported as a pseudogene. There are 16 residues in the CDR3. In DNA, the CDR3 is TGTGCCAGCAGCCCACGGGACAGGGTGAATCCCGGGGAGCTGTTTTTT. It encodes CASSPRDRVNPGELFF.

Only a few counts were recorded for this clone. V and J are TRBV2 and TRBJ2-1, with unresolved D. Trimming took off 3 bases at V and 8 bases at J, with 14 bases between the two ends. This CDR3 is built from 14 residues. Germline lookup yields CDR1 SNHLY and CDR2 FYNNEI. Here the CDR3 reads CASSDGFGGDEQFF. The CDR3 nucleotides are TGTGCCAGCAGTGATGGTTTTGGCGGCGATGAGCAGTTCTTC.